The 2 T cell receptor beta chains given below trace back to one sample, sequenced in a study of blood T cell repertoires in COVID-19. Sequencing was performed with immunoSEQ multiplex PCR; in TCRdb, only in-frame clones are kept and a portion is missing. The sample records 150,000 or so clones, roughly 77% being singletons. Material for sequencing was peripheral blood. Every receptor here comes from a woman in her seventies with COVID-19, enrolled during active disease.

The chain recombines TRBV18 with TRBJ1-2; 10 nucleotides agree with TRBD1. J was trimmed by 8 bases and V by 0 bases; bases with no gene match: 12. Germline CDR1 KGHSH, CDR2 LQKENI. The CDR3 has 17 residues. The CDR3: CASSPPNRDRGPRGYTF. The CDR3 nucleotides are TGTGCCAGCTCACCACCGAACCGGGACAGGGGCCCCCGAGGCTACACCTTC.

The CDR3 coding sequence is TGTGCCAGCAGTGAATGGGCAGGGGGAGAAGCTTTCTTT. This gives the protein CASSEWAGGEAFF. The chain is built from TRBV25-1 and TRBJ1-1, with TRBD1 identical over 7 bases. CDR3 size: 13 residues. Trimming took 1 base from V and 8 from J; bases not matched to a gene: 4. Germline V gene sequence: CDR1 MGHDK, CDR2 SYGVNS.